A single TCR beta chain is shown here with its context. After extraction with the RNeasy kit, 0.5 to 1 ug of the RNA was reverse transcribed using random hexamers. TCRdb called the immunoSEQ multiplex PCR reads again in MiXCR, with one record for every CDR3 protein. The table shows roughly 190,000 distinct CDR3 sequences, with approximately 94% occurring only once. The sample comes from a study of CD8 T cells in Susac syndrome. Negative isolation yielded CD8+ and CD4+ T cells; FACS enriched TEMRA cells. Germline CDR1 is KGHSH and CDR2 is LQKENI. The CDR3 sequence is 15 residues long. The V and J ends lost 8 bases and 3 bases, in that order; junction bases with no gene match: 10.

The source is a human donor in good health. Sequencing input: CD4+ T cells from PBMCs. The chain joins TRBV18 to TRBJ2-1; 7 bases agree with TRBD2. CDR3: CASRSGREFYNEQFF. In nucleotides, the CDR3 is TGTGCCAGCCGGAGCGGGCGGGAGTTCTACAATGAGCAGTTCTTC.